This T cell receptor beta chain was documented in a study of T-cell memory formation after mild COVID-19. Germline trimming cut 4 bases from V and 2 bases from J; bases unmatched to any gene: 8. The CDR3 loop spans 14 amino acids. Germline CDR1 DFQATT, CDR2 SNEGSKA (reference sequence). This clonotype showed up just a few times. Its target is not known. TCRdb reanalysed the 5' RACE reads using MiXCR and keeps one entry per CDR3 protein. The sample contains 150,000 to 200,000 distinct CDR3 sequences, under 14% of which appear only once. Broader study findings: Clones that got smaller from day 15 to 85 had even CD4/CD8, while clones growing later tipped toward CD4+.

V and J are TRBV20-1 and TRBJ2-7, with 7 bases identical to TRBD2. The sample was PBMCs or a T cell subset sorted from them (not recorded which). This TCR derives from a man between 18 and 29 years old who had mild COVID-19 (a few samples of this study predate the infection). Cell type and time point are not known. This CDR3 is CSATSGGYTYEQYF. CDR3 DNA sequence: TGCAGTGCTACTAGCGGAGGCTACACCTACGAGCAGTACTTC.